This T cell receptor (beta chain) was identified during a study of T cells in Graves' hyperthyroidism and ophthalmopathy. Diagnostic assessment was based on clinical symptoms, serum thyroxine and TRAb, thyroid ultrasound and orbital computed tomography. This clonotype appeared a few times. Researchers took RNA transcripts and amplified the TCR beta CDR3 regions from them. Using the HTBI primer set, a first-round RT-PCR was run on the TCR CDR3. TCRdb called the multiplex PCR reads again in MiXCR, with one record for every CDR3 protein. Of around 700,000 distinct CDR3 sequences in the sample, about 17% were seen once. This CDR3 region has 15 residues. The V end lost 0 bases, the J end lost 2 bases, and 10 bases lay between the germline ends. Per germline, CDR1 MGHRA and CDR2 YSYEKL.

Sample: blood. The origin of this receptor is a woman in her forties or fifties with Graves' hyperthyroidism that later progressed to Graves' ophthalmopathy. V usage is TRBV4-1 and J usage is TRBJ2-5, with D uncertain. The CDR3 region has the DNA TGCGCCAGCAGCCAAGAAGGAGACCTGCAAGAGACCCAGTACTTC. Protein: CASSQEGDLQETQYF.